Each of the 6 T cell receptor beta chains below was sequenced from the same sample in a study of blood T cells in healthy people across ages. Combining a sample-barcoded 5' primer with a J-beta primer mix, a second PCR ran for roughly 6 to 11 cycles. TCRdb fed the 5' RACE reads into MiXCR, producing one record per CDR3 protein. The sample includes some 930,000 distinct CDR3 sequences, about 28% seen only once; the top ten take roughly a tenth. These same data were also listed under a study on T cells of mothers and their children.

The specimen sequenced was blood. These receptors were taken from a woman between 40 and 50 years old in good health.

A note on this clonotype: This may be a read error: a much more frequent sequence differs by one nucleotide. This chain connects TRBV3-1 to TRBJ1-2; D is perhaps TRBD1 (5 bases). Germline CDR1 LGHDT, CDR2 YNNKEL (reference sequence). CDR3 length: 16 amino acids. The CDR3 region is CASSQAWGPSNYGHTF. In DNA, the CDR3 is TGTGCCAGCAGCCAAGCGTGGGGCCCTTCTAACTATGGCCACACCTTC.

This clonotype was observed many times. The V and J genes are TRBV5-1 and TRBJ1-5; D is undetermined. With 0 bases removed from V and 0 bases from J, the gap between germline ends came to 7 bases. Germline V gene data show CDR1 as SGHRS and CDR2 as YFSETQ. The CDR3 is 15 amino acids. The CDR3 loop is CASSLDGYSNQPQHF. CDR3 sequence (DNA): TGCGCCAGCAGCTTGGACGGTTATAGCAATCAGCCCCAGCATTTT.

This clonotype was counted between two and nine times. The rearrangement joins TRBV9 to TRBJ1-1; 10 nucleotides align to TRBD1. With V trimmed by 3 bases and J by 0 bases, 8 bases remained unmatched. CDR1 is SGDLS, CDR2 YYNGEE, per germline. This CDR3 has 17 residues. In nucleotides, the CDR3 is TGTGCCAGCAGCGGAGGGACAGGGGAGGGAATGAACACTGAAGCTTTCTTT. Translated: CASSGGTGEGMNTEAFF. Based on the CDR3 plus reference TRBV9 and TRBJ1-1, the full variable domain is DSGVTQTPKHLITATGQRVTLRCSPRSGDLSVYWYQQSLDQGLQFLIQYYNGEERAKGNILERFSAQQFPDLHSELNLSSLELGDSALYFCASSGGTGEGMNTEAFFGQGTRLTVV.

This clonotype was seen at least ten times. V usage is TRBV27 and J usage is TRBJ2-1, with D tentatively TRBD1 (6 bases). V was shortened by 6 bases and J by 6 bases, with 24 bases between the two germline ends. Germline assignment: CDR1 MNHEY and CDR2 SMNVEV (reference sequence). This CDR3 region has 17 residues. The CDR3 DNA reads TGTGCCAGCAGCCTCGGGCAGGGGCTAGCCCTACGCAATGAGCAGTTCTTC. Translating gives CASSLGQGLALRNEQFF.

With respect to this clonotype: It may be a read error: a sequence one base away is much more abundant. No conserved phenylalanine or tryptophan ends this CDR3, so it is likely a read error. This rearrangement joins TRBV20-1 to TRBJ2-4; a weak D match, TRBD1 (6 bases). This CDR3 is 15 amino acids long. CDR1 and CDR2 (germline): DFQATT, SNEGSKA (reference sequence). V lost 6 bases and J 0 bases, leaving 15 bases between the germline ends. The CDR3 DNA follows: TGCAGTGCCCCAAGGGCAGGGGAAGCCAAAAACATTCAGTACGTC. This encodes CSAPRAGEAKNIQYV.

Turning to this clonotype: Possible read error: a much larger clone is one base away. The gene calls are TRBV24-1 and TRBJ2-5, with 8 bases aligning to TRBD1. TRBJ2-7 explains the end of the DNA better; the J call may be wrong. The CDR3 sequence is 15 residues long. Germline lookup yields CDR1 KGHDR and CDR2 SFDVKD. CDR3 sequence: CATSDSGAGGHEQYF. DNA of the CDR3: TGTGCCACCAGTGACTCCGGGGCAGGGGGCCACGAGCAGTACTTC.